The subject of this entry is one T cell receptor (beta chain). This clonotype was seen repeatedly, ten times or more. Its binding antigen is unknown. No quality values exist for individual bases; no much larger clone is one base distant. This sample stems from a study of CD8 T cells in ankylosing spondylitis (dated by TCRdb to 2016 to 2017). About the full investigation: The study profiled T cell receptor beta repertoires in healthy donors and ankylosing spondylitis patients to find disease-linked TCR variants. In total, the full study cohort was made up of roughly 100 healthy donors and some 26 ankylosing spondylitis patients. Peripheral blood was sampled, and synovial fluid was additionally collected from ankylosing spondylitis patients.

Reads for this sample came from an Illumina HiSeq 2500. Quantitative 5'-RACE with molecular barcodes was used to prepare TCR beta libraries. The paper's data handling went like this. To identify disease-linked TCR variants, a new computational method was used, one built on a probabilistic model of VDJ rearrangement. Through fastp at Q25 and MiXCR, TCRdb rebuilt clones from the public reads, retaining in-frame beta chains. Under each unique CDR3 protein, matching rows form one entry showing the most common genes and DNA. TCRdb's processing, not the study's, gives the V and J calls here. A total of 380,000 or so distinct CDR3 sequences appear in this sample, 20% to 25% of them only once. Around 13% of the sample is held by the ten biggest clonotypes. Here is what the overall study found, with its caveats: According to the report, matched synovial fluid samples from ankylosing spondylitis patients were significantly enriched for the disease-linked clones. Some TCR beta motif variants had previously been reported in synovial fluid and blood of reactive arthritis patients, which suggested common disease-initiation mechanisms. A CD8+ phenotype was shown by the disease-linked clones, which were found at relatively low frequencies in peripheral blood. Blood from ankylosing spondylitis patients appeared to be characterized by a TCR beta motif composed of eight highly homologous amino acid variants.

Trimming takes 7 bases from V and 6 bases from J, and the germline ends sit 14 bases apart. Reading the germline V gene gives CDR1 SQVTM and CDR2 ANQGSEA. The CDR3, cysteine through phenylalanine, is 12 amino acids long. Kept here is only the CDR3 DNA, which spans 36 bases and is read in frame from base 1. In this chain, TRBV29-1 is recombined with TRBJ2-3; the D call is possibly TRBD1 or TRBD2, each sharing 5 bases. This receptor was identified in a male donor with ankylosing spondylitis or in good health (not recorded which). The sequencing input was blood, either unsorted or a sorted T cell fraction (not recorded which). The DNA sequence is given as TGCAGCGCCCCGGGGCTTGGCGATACGCAGTATTTT. The resulting protein is CSAPGLGDTQYF.